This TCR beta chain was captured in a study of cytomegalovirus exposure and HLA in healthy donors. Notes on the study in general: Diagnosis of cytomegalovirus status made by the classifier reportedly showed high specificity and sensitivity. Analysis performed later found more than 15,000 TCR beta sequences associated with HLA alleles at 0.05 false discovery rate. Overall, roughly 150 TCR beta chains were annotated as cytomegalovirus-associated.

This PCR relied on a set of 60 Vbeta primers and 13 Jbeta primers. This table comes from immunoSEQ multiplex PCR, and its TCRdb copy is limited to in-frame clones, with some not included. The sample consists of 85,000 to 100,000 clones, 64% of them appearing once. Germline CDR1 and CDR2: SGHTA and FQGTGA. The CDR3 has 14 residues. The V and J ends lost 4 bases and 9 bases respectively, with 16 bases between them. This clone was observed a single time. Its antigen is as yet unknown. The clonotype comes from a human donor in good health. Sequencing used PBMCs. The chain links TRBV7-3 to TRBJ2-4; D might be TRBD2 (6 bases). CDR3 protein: CASSSQRAPGIQYF. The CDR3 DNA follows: TGTGCCAGCAGCTCACAGCGGGCCCCAGGCATTCAGTACTTC. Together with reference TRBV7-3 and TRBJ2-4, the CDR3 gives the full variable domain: GAGVSQTPSNKVTEKGKYVELRCDPISGHTALYWYRQSLGQGPEFLIYFQGTGAADDSGLPNDRFFAVRPEGSVSTLKIQRTERGDSAVYLCASSSQRAPGIQYFGAGTRLSVL.